A selection of T cell receptor beta chains follows, all from one sample in a study of T cells in Graves' hyperthyroidism and ophthalmopathy. Via MiXCR, TCRdb re-called the multiplex PCR reads, giving one row per CDR3 protein. The profile shows about 290,000 distinct CDR3 sequences, approximately 14% of them singletons. Sample: blood. These receptors were obtained from a woman aged 45-59 years with Graves' hyperthyroidism that later progressed to Graves' ophthalmopathy. Each CDR3 is given with its conserved first and last residue. Fields, in order: D gene, J gene, V gene, clone size, CDR3 length, CDR3 DNA, CDR3 protein. A D gene is named only where the DNA matches it firmly. Rows give clone size only sometimes, using once, few, many, or a class for an expanded clone.

d_gene: NA; j_gene: TRBJ2-1; v_gene: TRBV6-1; abundance: NA; len: 15; CDR3nt: TGTGCCAGCAGTGAAACGAGCGGCTCGGGGAATGAGCAGTTCTTC; CDR3aa: CASSETSGSGNEQFF
d_gene: NA; j_gene: TRBJ1-1; v_gene: TRBV11-2; abundance: many; len: 11; CDR3nt: TGTGCCAGCAGCTTCATAGTTGAAGCTTTCTTT; CDR3aa: CASSFIVEAFF
d_gene: NA; j_gene: TRBJ2-5; v_gene: TRBV18; abundance: many; len: 16; CDR3nt: TGTGCCAGCTCACCACCGGGCGCGGGACCCCAAGAGACCCAGTACTTC; CDR3aa: CASSPPGAGPQETQYF
d_gene: TRBD1; j_gene: TRBJ1-1; v_gene: TRBV5-1; abundance: many; len: 17; CDR3nt: TGCGCCAGCAGCCCTGTTTTGGTTAAGACAGGGTCTACTGAAGCTTTCTTT; CDR3aa: CASSPVLVKTGSTEAFF
d_gene: TRBD1; j_gene: TRBJ2-5; v_gene: TRBV9; abundance: many; len: 12; CDR3nt: TGTGCCAGCGGGTCGAGAGGGGGCCCCCAGTACTTC; CDR3aa: CASGSRGGPQYF
d_gene: TRBD1; j_gene: TRBJ2-7; v_gene: TRBV12-3/TRBV12-4; abundance: many; len: 15; CDR3nt: TGTGCCAGCAGTTTTAACAGGGGTGTAACAGGCGAGCAGTACTTC; CDR3aa: CASSFNRGVTGEQYF
d_gene: NA; j_gene: TRBJ1-5; v_gene: TRBV30; abundance: many; len: 14; CDR3nt: TGTGCCTGGAGTGTTTGGACAAGCAATCAGCCCCAGCATTTT; CDR3aa: CAWSVWTSNQPQHF
d_gene: TRBD2; j_gene: TRBJ2-1; v_gene: TRBV10-1; abundance: many; len: 16; CDR3nt: TGCGCCAGCAGTGAGTGGAGAGCGGGAGTAAGGGGTGAGCAGTTCTTC; CDR3aa: CASSEWRAGVRGEQFF
d_gene: NA; j_gene: TRBJ2-2; v_gene: TRBV12-5; abundance: many; len: 16; CDR3nt: TGTGCTAGTGGTTTGGTTATTAGCGGGAACACCGGGGAGCTGTTTTTT; CDR3aa: CASGLVISGNTGELFF
d_gene: TRBD2; j_gene: TRBJ2-3; v_gene: TRBV6-1; abundance: few; len: 18; CDR3nt: TGTGCCAGCAGTGAGGGGGGACTAGCGGACCTTAGCACAGATACGCAGTATTTT; CDR3aa: CASSEGGLADLSTDTQYF
d_gene: NA; j_gene: TRBJ1-4; v_gene: TRBV30; abundance: many; len: 11; CDR3nt: TGTGCCTGGAGTATCCGTGAAAAACTGTTTTTT; CDR3aa: CAWSIREKLFF
d_gene: TRBD1; j_gene: TRBJ1-5; v_gene: TRBV27; abundance: NA; len: 18; CDR3nt: TGTGCCAGCAGTTTATCGGCCGACAGGGCATATAGCAATCAGCCCCAGCATTTT; CDR3aa: CASSLSADRAYSNQPQHF
d_gene: NA; j_gene: TRBJ1-1; v_gene: TRBV7-2; abundance: NA; len: 14; CDR3nt: TGTGCCAGCAGCTTGAATGCAGGGCCGAGTGAAGCTTTCTTT; CDR3aa: CASSLNAGPSEAFF
d_gene: NA; j_gene: TRBJ2-4; v_gene: TRBV12-5; abundance: many; len: 16; CDR3nt: TGTGCTAGTGGTTTGCGCGGGGGCCAAGCCAAAAACATTCAGTACTTC; CDR3aa: CASGLRGGQAKNIQYF
d_gene: NA; j_gene: TRBJ1-3; v_gene: TRBV10-2; abundance: few; len: 13; CDR3nt: TGCGCCAGCAGTAGTCTTGGATCTGACACCATATATTTT; CDR3aa: CASSSLGSDTIYF
d_gene: TRBD1; j_gene: TRBJ1-6; v_gene: TRBV6-6; abundance: NA; len: 15; CDR3nt: TGTGCCAGCAGTTACGCCGGGACAGTGAATTCACCCCTCCACTTT; CDR3aa: CASSYAGTVNSPLHF
d_gene: NA; j_gene: TRBJ1-5; v_gene: TRBV7-9; abundance: few; len: 12; CDR3nt: TGTGCCAGCTCCAGGGGCAATCAGCCCCAGCATTTT; CDR3aa: CASSRGNQPQHF
d_gene: TRBD2; j_gene: TRBJ2-7; v_gene: TRBV6-1; abundance: NA; len: 12; CDR3nt: TGTGCCAGCAGTATTCTAGCGGGCGAGCAGTACTTC; CDR3aa: CASSILAGEQYF
d_gene: NA; j_gene: TRBJ1-6; v_gene: TRBV20-1; abundance: many; len: 14; CDR3nt: TGCAGTGCGCGGCGCCCGGAGGCCAATTCACCCCTCCACTTT; CDR3aa: CSARRPEANSPLHF
d_gene: TRBD2; j_gene: TRBJ2-1; v_gene: TRBV9; abundance: few; len: 18; CDR3nt: TGTGCCAGCAGCCCCCGGGAGCTAGCGGGAGGAGTGTACAATGAGCAGTTCTTC; CDR3aa: CASSPRELAGGVYNEQFF
d_gene: TRBD1; j_gene: TRBJ1-2; v_gene: TRBV5-1; abundance: many; len: 16; CDR3nt: TGCGCCAGCAGCTGGCCGGGACAGGGGTTTAACTATGGCTACACCTTC; CDR3aa: CASSWPGQGFNYGYTF
d_gene: NA; j_gene: TRBJ2-1; v_gene: TRBV6-1; abundance: many; len: 17; CDR3nt: TGTGCCAGCAGTGAAGCTCCGGACGTACTAGGGTACAATGAGCAGTTCTTC; CDR3aa: CASSEAPDVLGYNEQFF
d_gene: TRBD2; j_gene: TRBJ2-3; v_gene: TRBV9; abundance: NA; len: 17; CDR3nt: TGTGCCAGCAGCGTAGGGGCTAGCGGGATTGTGTTGGATACGCAGTATTTT; CDR3aa: CASSVGASGIVLDTQYF
d_gene: NA; j_gene: TRBJ2-4; v_gene: TRBV7-9; abundance: few; len: 14; CDR3nt: TGTGCCAGCAGCTCCATCGATCTTAAAAACATTCAGTACTTC; CDR3aa: CASSSIDLKNIQYF
d_gene: NA; j_gene: TRBJ1-4; v_gene: TRBV19; abundance: few; len: 14; CDR3nt: TGTGCCAGCCGCGAAAGGGGCCTTAATGAAAAACTGTTTTTT; CDR3aa: CASRERGLNEKLFF
d_gene: TRBD1; j_gene: TRBJ1-2; v_gene: TRBV20-1; abundance: many; len: 14; CDR3nt: TGCAGTGCTACTTACGGGACAGGGCTCTATGGCTACACCTTC; CDR3aa: CSATYGTGLYGYTF
d_gene: NA; j_gene: TRBJ2-7; v_gene: TRBV20-1; abundance: many; len: 14; CDR3nt: TGCAGTGCTAGAGAGGACGGTGGATGGGGCGAGCAGTACTTC; CDR3aa: CSAREDGGWGEQYF
d_gene: NA; j_gene: TRBJ2-1; v_gene: TRBV2; abundance: many; len: 14; CDR3nt: TGTGCCAGCATGCTCCTGGCGGTTTACAATGAGCAGTTCTTC; CDR3aa: CASMLLAVYNEQFF
d_gene: TRBD1; j_gene: TRBJ1-4; v_gene: TRBV7-6; abundance: NA; len: 15; CDR3nt: TGTGCCAGCAGCTCCGATCCAGGGGGGAGCGAAAAACTGTTTTTT; CDR3aa: CASSSDPGGSEKLFF
d_gene: NA; j_gene: TRBJ1-4; v_gene: TRBV2; abundance: many; len: 15; CDR3nt: TGTGCCAGCAGTGAACGGGGGGGAACTAATGAAAAACTGTTTTTT; CDR3aa: CASSERGGTNEKLFF
d_gene: NA; j_gene: TRBJ2-1; v_gene: TRBV2; abundance: many; len: 13; CDR3nt: TGTGCCAGCAAACGGGGGCAACCCGATGAGCAGTTCTTC; CDR3aa: CASKRGQPDEQFF
d_gene: NA; j_gene: TRBJ1-5; v_gene: TRBV27; abundance: few; len: 18; CDR3nt: TGTGCCAGCAGTTTAATGGGGAGGGGTCCCGCCATAGGCGGGCCCCAGCATTTT; CDR3aa: CASSLMGRGPAIGGPQHF
d_gene: NA; j_gene: TRBJ2-1; v_gene: TRBV7-3; abundance: many; len: 15; CDR3nt: TGTGCCAGCAGCTTAGGTGGGAGCAGGGGCAATGAGCAGTTCTTC; CDR3aa: CASSLGGSRGNEQFF
d_gene: NA; j_gene: TRBJ2-1; v_gene: TRBV7-2; abundance: many; len: 14; CDR3nt: TGTGCCAGCAGCTTGCGGGTAGGACGTAATGAGCAGTTCTTC; CDR3aa: CASSLRVGRNEQFF
d_gene: NA; j_gene: TRBJ1-2; v_gene: TRBV18; abundance: NA; len: 14; CDR3nt: TGTGCCAGCTCACCAGTACAGGACTCCTATGGCTACACCTTC; CDR3aa: CASSPVQDSYGYTF
d_gene: TRBD1; j_gene: TRBJ2-7; v_gene: TRBV6-1; abundance: many; len: 16; CDR3nt: TGTGCCAGCAGTTCCCCCGGGACAGGGGGCAGGTACGAGCAGTACTTC; CDR3aa: CASSSPGTGGRYEQYF
d_gene: NA; j_gene: TRBJ2-7; v_gene: TRBV5-1; abundance: many; len: 14; CDR3nt: TGCGCCAGCAGGAACGACCCGTTTATCTACGAGCAGTACTTC; CDR3aa: CASRNDPFIYEQYF
d_gene: NA; j_gene: TRBJ1-1; v_gene: TRBV9; abundance: few; len: 13; CDR3nt: TGTGCCAGCAGCAATCAGGGAGACACTGAAGCTTTCTTT; CDR3aa: CASSNQGDTEAFF
d_gene: TRBD2; j_gene: TRBJ2-1; v_gene: TRBV20-1; abundance: NA; len: 13; CDR3nt: TGCAGTGCTAGTAGGAGAGACGGACTAGCCTACTTCTTC; CDR3aa: CSASRRDGLAYFF
d_gene: NA; j_gene: TRBJ2-1; v_gene: TRBV20-1; abundance: many; len: 15; CDR3nt: TGCAGTGCGCACTGGCAGGTCTACAAGGTCAATGAGCAGTTCTTC; CDR3aa: CSAHWQVYKVNEQFF
d_gene: NA; j_gene: TRBJ1-5; v_gene: TRBV12-3/TRBV12-4; abundance: NA; len: 12; CDR3nt: TGTGCCAGCACCCTCAACAATCAGCCCCAGCATTTT; CDR3aa: CASTLNNQPQHF
d_gene: NA; j_gene: TRBJ1-5; v_gene: TRBV6-2/TRBV6-3; abundance: many; len: 15; CDR3nt: TGTGCCAGCAGTCGCCGCCGGGACTTAAATCAGCCCCAGCATTTT; CDR3aa: CASSRRRDLNQPQHF
d_gene: NA; j_gene: TRBJ2-3; v_gene: TRBV5-8; abundance: many; len: 15; CDR3nt: TGTGCCAGCAGCCCCGGGACGGACCTCACAGATACGCAGTATTTT; CDR3aa: CASSPGTDLTDTQYF
d_gene: NA; j_gene: TRBJ2-7; v_gene: TRBV5-1; abundance: many; len: 14; CDR3nt: TGCGCCAGCAGCTTCACGTTAAGCTCCTACGAGCAGTACTTC; CDR3aa: CASSFTLSSYEQYF
d_gene: TRBD2; j_gene: TRBJ2-3; v_gene: TRBV4-1; abundance: few; len: 16; CDR3nt: TGCGCCAGCAGCCTCCCGACTAGCGGGAGAGGAGATACGCAGTATTTT; CDR3aa: CASSLPTSGRGDTQYF
d_gene: NA; j_gene: TRBJ1-1; v_gene: TRBV30; abundance: many; len: 13; CDR3nt: TGTGCCTGGAGTCACAGAATGAACACTGAAGCTTTCTTT; CDR3aa: CAWSHRMNTEAFF